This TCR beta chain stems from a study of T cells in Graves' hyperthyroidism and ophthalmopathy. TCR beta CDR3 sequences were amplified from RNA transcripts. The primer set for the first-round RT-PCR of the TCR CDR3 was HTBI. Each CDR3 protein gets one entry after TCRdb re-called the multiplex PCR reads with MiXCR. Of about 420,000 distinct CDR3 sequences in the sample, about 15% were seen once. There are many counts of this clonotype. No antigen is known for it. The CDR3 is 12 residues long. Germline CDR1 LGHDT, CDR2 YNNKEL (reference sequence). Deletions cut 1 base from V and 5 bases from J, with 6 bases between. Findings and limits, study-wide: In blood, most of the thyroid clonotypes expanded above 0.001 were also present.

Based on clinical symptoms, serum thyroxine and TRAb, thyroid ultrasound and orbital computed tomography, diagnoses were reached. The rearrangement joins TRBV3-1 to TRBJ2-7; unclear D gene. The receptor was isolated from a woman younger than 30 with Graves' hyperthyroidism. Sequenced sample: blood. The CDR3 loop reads CASSQGLNEQYF. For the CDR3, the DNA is TGTGCCAGCAGCCAAGGGCTAAACGAGCAGTACTTC.